The 26 T cell receptor beta chains listed next were all sequenced from one sample in a study of diagnostic markers for celiac disease. After re-calling the reads, TCRdb lists one entry per CDR3 protein, DNA absent. This sample lists roughly 3,500 distinct CDR3 sequences; its ten largest clones have about 10%. Input material: either unsorted cells or a sorted T cell fraction (not recorded which). Receptor source: a human donor. This table probably holds off-target reads from a library built for another chain.

The chain's CDR3 is CASSSSGALRANTEAFF. This rearrangement joins TRBV5-1 to TRBJ1-1; TCRdb picks TRBD1, but there is no DNA to check that call. Per the germline V gene, CDR1 is SGHRS and CDR2 is YFSETQ. The CDR3 has 17 residues.

This rearrangement joins TRBV18 to TRBJ2-1; TCRdb indicates TRBD1, and absent DNA this call remains unverified. This CDR3 has 12 residues. Germline assignment: CDR1 KGHSH and CDR2 LQKENI. This chain's CDR3 is CASSPDRSETFF.

The V and J genes are TRBV9 and TRBJ2-7. CDR1 is SGDLS and CDR2 is YYNGEE in the germline V gene. The CDR3 is 14 amino acids. The CDR3 sequence is CASSSQQGSYEQYF.

Frequency places this clonotype as medium-sized. V and J are TRBV20-1 and TRBJ2-5; the D call of TRBD2 rests on TCRdb alone, since no DNA is present to check it. CDR3 length: 18 amino acids. From germline, CDR1 is DFQATT and CDR2 SNEGSKA (reference sequence). The CDR3 loop is CSARDLRGSGGAKETQYF.

The V call is TRBV20-1, the J call TRBJ1-5. In germline, CDR1 is DFQATT, CDR2 SNEGSKA (reference sequence). The CDR3 length is 15 residues. The CDR3: CSARDGFYSNQPQHF.

V is TRBV20-1 and J is TRBJ2-7; the TCRdb call, TRBD1, lacks DNA for checking. In germline, CDR1 is DFQATT, CDR2 SNEGSKA (reference sequence). The CDR3 covers 13 residues. CDR3 protein: CSAPDNPTYEQYF.

Judged by frequency, this clonotype is medium-sized. The chain joins TRBV20-1 to TRBJ2-1; the TCRdb call, TRBD2, lacks DNA for checking. The germline V gene encodes CDR1 DFQATT and CDR2 SNEGSKA (reference sequence). There are 13 residues in the CDR3. The CDR3 is CSASYQRYNEQFF.

According to its frequency, this clonotype is medium-sized. The chain uses TRBV5-1 and TRBJ2-6; the TRBD1 assignment by TCRdb is unverifiable without DNA. CDR3 length: 15 residues. Per the germline V gene, CDR1 is SGHRS and CDR2 is YFSETQ. CDR3 sequence reads: CASSLTGSGANVLTF. The full variable domain, completed using reference TRBV5-1 and TRBJ2-6, is KAGVTQTPRYLIKTRGQQVTLSCSPISGHRSVSWYQQTPGQGLQFLFEYFSETQRNKGNFPGRFSGRQFSNSRSEMNVSTLELGDSALYLCASSLTGSGANVLTFGAGSRLTVL.

The rearrangement uses TRBV30 and TRBJ2-3. Germline values: CDR1 GTSNPN, CDR2 SVGIG (reference sequence). The CDR3 is 13 residues long. The CDR3 loop reads CAWSVNSRDTQYF.

The CDR3 is CAWSEREIFEQYF. The V and J genes are TRBV30 and TRBJ2-7; absent DNA, TCRdb's TRBD2 call cannot be checked. CDR3 length: 13 residues. CDR1 GTSNPN and CDR2 SVGIG come from the germline V gene (reference sequence). Drawing the rest from reference TRBV30 and TRBJ2-7, the complete variable domain is SQTIHQWPATLVQPVGSPLSLECTVEGTSNPNLYWYRQAAGRGLQLLFYSVGIGQISSEVPQNLSASRPQDRQFILSSKKLLLSDSGFYLCAWSEREIFEQYFGPGTRLTVT.

The chain recombines TRBV30 with TRBJ2-5; without DNA, the TCRdb call of TRBD1 cannot be checked. The CDR3 has 14 residues. Germline CDR1 reads GTSNPN; CDR2 reads SVGIG (reference sequence). CDR3 region: CAWSYGHSGETQYF.

This clonotype is identified as medium-sized from frequency. The V and J genes are TRBV28 and TRBJ2-3; TCRdb returns TRBD2, unconfirmable since there is no DNA. CDR3 length equals 15 residues. In germline, CDR1 is MDHEN, CDR2 SYDVKM. This CDR3 is CASSQLAALADTQYF. Based on the CDR3 plus reference TRBV28 and TRBJ2-3, the full variable domain is DVKVTQSSRYLVKRTGEKVFLECVQDMDHENMFWYRQDPGLGLRLIYFSYDVKMKEKGDIPEGYSVSREKKERFSLILESASTNQTSMYLCASSQLAALADTQYFGPGTRLTVL.

By frequency, this clonotype is medium-sized. V and J are TRBV29-1 and TRBJ2-7; TCRdb gives TRBD1 as the D gene, but with no DNA this cannot be confirmed. From germline, CDR1 is SQVTM and CDR2 ANQGSEA. CDR3 size: 11 residues. The CDR3 is CSVGKGYEQYF.

The chain links TRBV4-2 to TRBJ2-2; TCRdb names TRBD1, which stays unverified in the absence of DNA. The length of the CDR3 is 17 residues. The germline V gene encodes CDR1 LGHNA and CDR2 YNFKEQ. The CDR3 reads CASSHEDGGGPTGELFF.

This chain uses TRBV5-4 with TRBJ1-4; TCRdb's assignment of TRBD1 cannot be checked, as there is no DNA. Germline-derived CDR1 and CDR2 are SGHNT and YYREEE (reference sequence). This CDR3 has 14 residues. CDR3 residues: CASSLGGNNEKLFF.

The chain uses TRBV12-3 or TRBV12-4 and TRBJ1-6. This CDR3 is built from 14 residues. CDR3 loop: CASSQGLLDSPLHF.

This chain links TRBV6-2 or TRBV6-3 with TRBJ2-7; as DNA is missing, the TRBD2 call by TCRdb cannot be tested. This CDR3 has 17 amino acids. Germline V gene sequence: CDR1 MNHEY, CDR2 SVGEGT. The CDR3 here is CASSYSLRGLGNYEQYF.

Frequency places this clonotype as medium-sized. The J gene is TRBJ2-7, the V gene TRBV2; lacking DNA, the TRBD2 call made by TCRdb goes unchecked. This CDR3 has 14 residues. Looked up from germline, CDR1 is SNHLY and CDR2 is FYNNEI. The CDR3 here is CASREEREANEQYF.

The V and J genes are TRBV5-4 and TRBJ2-5; TCRdb calls TRBD2, which cannot be checked without DNA. The CDR3 contains 15 residues. Germline V gene lookup returns CDR1 SGHNT and CDR2 YYREEE (reference sequence). CDR3 sequence reads: CASSTGTSAQETQYF.

V is TRBV20-1 and J is TRBJ2-1. From germline, CDR1 is DFQATT and CDR2 SNEGSKA (reference sequence). The CDR3 has 13 amino acids. The CDR3 sequence is CSASRLDYNEQFF.

V is TRBV10-3 and J is TRBJ1-6. This CDR3 contains 13 residues. Per the germline V gene, CDR1 is ENHRY and CDR2 is SYGVKD. The CDR3 is CAISEGVNSPLHF.

The chain employs TRBV5-1 and TRBJ2-7; the TCRdb call, TRBD1, lacks DNA for checking. CDR3 length equals 13 residues. Germline V CDR1 and CDR2: SGHRS, YFSETQ. This CDR3 is CASSFTGPGEQYF.

According to its frequency, this clonotype is large (0.1 to 1%). V and J are TRBV12-3 or TRBV12-4 and TRBJ2-1; TCRdb outputs TRBD2, but without DNA this stays unchecked. CDR3 length: 16 residues. CDR3 residues: CASSFAAGERHNEQFF.

CDR3: CASSLPPPMGNEQFF. The chain couples TRBV28 to TRBJ2-1; TCRdb names TRBD1, which stays unverified in the absence of DNA. This CDR3 region has 15 residues. The V gene's germline CDR1 is MDHEN and CDR2 SYDVKM.

The rearrangement links TRBV5-1 to TRBJ1-1; TCRdb's D call of TRBD1 is untestable without DNA. Germline V gene data show CDR1 as SGHRS and CDR2 as YFSETQ. The CDR3 consists of 11 residues. The CDR3 region is CASRLDRDSFF.

V usage is TRBV28 and J usage is TRBJ1-5; lacking DNA, the TRBD1 call made by TCRdb goes unchecked. This CDR3 spans 16 amino acids. Per germline, CDR1 MDHEN and CDR2 SYDVKM. The chain's CDR3 is CASSLPRDRHNQPQHF.